This passage covers 32 T cell receptor beta chains from one sample sequenced in a study of T cell repertoires in cytomegalovirus infection (dated by TCRdb to between 2018 and 2020). The label giving this sample's treatment or condition can be read as: in vitro stimulation with specific CMV peptide epitopes to enrich CMV-specific T cells. The listed sequencing device is Illumina HiSeq 1500. TCRdb's own reprocessing of the public reads used fastp at Q25 and MiXCR and kept productive beta chains. Duplicate CDR3 protein sequences are folded into a single record with the most common DNA and genes. Here the sample has fewer than 150,000 distinct CDR3 sequences; over 30% occur a single time. The biggest ten clones account for 40% to 45% of the sample. Their target antigens are unknown. The sequences come from CD8+ T cells from cultured PBMCs, collected from culture after CMV antigen stimulation. The receptors were sampled from a human donor in good health (CMV status not recorded). Some clones in this sample may be carry-over from other donors' samples.

The V and J genes are TRBV5-5 and TRBJ2-7; TRBD1 matches 8 bases. V gave up 5 bases and J gave up 5 bases; unmatched junction bases: 12. The CDR3 is 15 residues long. The V gene's germline CDR1 is SGHKS and CDR2 YYEKEE (reference sequence). The CDR3 reads CASSYPTGTGDEQYF. CDR3 nucleotide sequence: TGTGCCAGCAGTTATCCTACCGGGACAGGCGACGAGCAGTACTTC. Supplemented by reference TRBV5-5 and TRBJ2-7, the full variable domain reads DAGVTQSPTHLIKTRGQQVTLRCSPISGHKSVSWYQQVLGQGPQFIFQYYEKEERGRGNFPDRFSARQFPNYSSELNVNALLLGDSALYLCASSYPTGTGDEQYFGPGTRLTVT.

The gene calls are TRBV12-3 or TRBV12-4 and TRBJ2-7; D may correspond to TRBD1 or TRBD2 (5 bases each). V was trimmed by 6 bases and J by 3 bases, leaving 18 bases between them. CDR3 length equals 15 residues. CDR3 region: CASSQAATRGYEQYF. For the CDR3, the DNA is TGTGCCAGCAGCCAAGCGGCGACAAGGGGCTACGAGCAGTACTTC.

This clonotype appeared a few times. The V and J genes are TRBV27 and TRBJ2-3, with a possible D match to TRBD1 (6 bases). The germline CDR1 and CDR2 sequences are MNHEY and SMNVEV (reference sequence). The length of the CDR3 is 14 residues. Trimming shortened V by 5 bases and J by 6 bases, and 15 bases separated the two germline ends. CDR3 sequence: CASSPWVGADTQYF. The CDR3 DNA reads as TGTGCCAGCAGTCCCTGGGTGGGGGCGGATACGCAGTATTTT.

The chain uses TRBV6-2 or TRBV6-3 and TRBJ1-5; a weak D match, TRBD1 (5 bases). This CDR3 contains 15 residues. V gave up 6 bases and J gave up 3 bases, with 15 bases separating them. In germline, CDR1 is MNHEY, CDR2 SVGEGT. CDR3: CASRTGTEFNQPQHF. The CDR3 DNA is TGTGCCAGCAGAACCGGGACGGAGTTCAATCAGCCCCAGCATTTT.

The chain recombines TRBV2 with TRBJ2-7; possible D gene TRBD2, 6 bases. Germline V gene sequence: CDR1 SNHLY, CDR2 FYNNEI. This CDR3 spans 14 amino acids. The V and J ends lost 3 bases and 6 bases respectively, with 15 bases between them. The DNA of the CDR3 is TGTGCCAGCAGTGAGTTCACGTGGAGGGCCGAGCAGTACTTC. Its protein product is CASSEFTWRAEQYF.

As for this clonotype: The DNA is omitted, as the CDR3 cannot be located on it reliably, and the CDR3 follows TCRdb's listing. The chain carries TRBV7-6 and TRBJ2-1; TRBD2, the D gene given by the table, was not confirmed from the DNA. The CDR3 totals 24 residues, both ends included. The germline V gene encodes CDR1 SGHVS and CDR2 FNYEAQ. CDR3 amino acids: CASSFYICSARGLAGGGAYNEQFF.

This clonotype appeared many times. V is TRBV12-3 or TRBV12-4 and J is TRBJ1-1; D remains ambiguous. V lost 3 bases and J lost 8, with 10 bases in between. This CDR3 region has 12 residues. The CDR3 bases are TGTGCCAGCAGTTTCGGGGTGGGAGAAGCTTTCTTT. It encodes CASSFGVGEAFF.

The chain joins TRBV7-4 to TRBJ2-5; D perhaps matches TRBD1 (5 bases). Trimming stripped 5 bases from V and 2 bases from J, with 15 bases between. The germline CDR1 and CDR2 sequences are SGHVT and SQSDAQ. CDR3 length: 15 amino acids. CDR3 amino acids: CASSRQGRAQETQYF. CDR3 nucleotides: TGTGCCAGCAGCCGCCAGGGCAGGGCACAAGAGACCCAGTACTTC.

The gene calls are TRBV20-1 and TRBJ2-5; 13 bases agree with TRBD2. There are 15 residues in the CDR3. Per the germline V gene, CDR1 is DFQATT and CDR2 is SNEGSKA (reference sequence). With V trimmed by 0 bases and J by 7 bases, 5 bases remained unmatched. As DNA, the CDR3 is TGCAGTGCTAGAGATACTAGCGGGGGGGCCAGGACCCAGTACTTC. It encodes CSARDTSGGARTQYF.

Points on this clonotype: A read error may explain this, as a much larger clone is one base away. This chain joins TRBV5-4 and TRBJ2-2, with 7 bases lining up with TRBD2. CDR1 is SGHNT and CDR2 is YYREEE in the germline V gene (reference sequence). The J segment lost 6 bases and the V segment lost 3 bases, leaving 8 bases of the junction unmatched. CDR3 length: 15 amino acids. CDR3 loop: CASSSGGYESGELFF. CDR3 nucleotides: TGTGCCAGCAGCTCGGGGGGATACGAGTCCGGGGAGCTGTTTTTT. Variable domain in full (rest from reference TRBV5-4 and TRBJ2-2): ETGVTQSPTHLIKTRGQQVTLRCSSQSGHNTVSWYQQALGQGPQFIFQYYREEENGRGNFPPRFSGLQFPNYSSELNVNALELDDSALYLCASSSGGYESGELFFGEGSRLTVL.

The V call is TRBV7-9, the J call TRBJ2-2; 8 nucleotides line up with TRBD2. The V segment lost 7 bases and the J segment 0 bases; nucleotides outside the gene matches: 7. Germline CDR1 SEHNR, CDR2 FQNEAQ (reference sequence). The CDR3 totals 16 residues. The CDR3, as DNA: TGTGCCAGCAAGGACCCGCGGGGGGCGAACACCGGGGAGCTGTTTTTT. Encoded protein: CASKDPRGANTGELFF.

This clonotype was found a few times. The chain employs TRBV24-1 and TRBJ2-5; weak D call: TRBD1 (5 bases). The CDR3 loop spans 14 amino acids. Trimming took off 4 bases at V and 2 bases at J, with 10 bases between the two ends. Germline V gene sequence: CDR1 KGHDR, CDR2 SFDVKD. DNA of the CDR3: TGTGCCACCAGTGAAACTGACAGACAAGAGACCCAGTACTTC. It specifies CATSETDRQETQYF.

The chain links TRBV12-3 or TRBV12-4 to TRBJ1-2; maybe TRBD1 (5 bases). The ends were cut back, 3 bases at V and 3 bases at J, with 17 bases in the middle. The length of the CDR3 is 16 residues. The CDR3 region is CASSLGLRQGDYGYTF. The CDR3 region has the DNA TGTGCCAGCAGTTTGGGACTGAGGCAGGGTGACTATGGCTACACCTTC.

This sequence joins TRBV7-9 and TRBJ1-5; 10 positions match TRBD1. There are 16 residues in the CDR3. CDR1 is SEHNR and CDR2 is FQNEAQ in the germline V gene (reference sequence). V trimming: 4 bases; J trimming: 4 bases; junction bases outside the gene matches: 7. The CDR3 nucleotides read TGTGCCAGCAGCTCAGCCGGGACAGGGGCAAATCAGCCCCAGCATTTT. This sequence encodes CASSSAGTGANQPQHF.

V usage is TRBV6-5 and J usage is TRBJ2-2, with 12 bases fitting TRBD2. The CDR3 covers 18 residues. Germline lookup yields CDR1 MNHEY and CDR2 SVGAGI. V gave up 0 bases and J gave up 1 base; unmatched junction bases: 3. This chain's CDR3 is CASSYSGTSGRNTGELFF. As DNA, the CDR3 is TGTGCCAGCAGTTACTCCGGGACTAGCGGGCGGAACACCGGGGAGCTGTTTTTT.

This chain uses TRBV12-3 or TRBV12-4 with TRBJ2-7; 7 nucleotides align to TRBD1. This CDR3 is 14 amino acids long. V lost 5 bases to trimming and J lost 0 bases; unmatched junction nucleotides: 4. The CDR3, as DNA: TGTGCCAGCAGTGCGACAGGGTACTCCTACGAGCAGTACTTC. It is translated as CASSATGYSYEQYF.

This chain joins TRBV2 and TRBJ2-5; TRBD2 matches at 7 bases. V gave up 5 bases and J gave up 5 bases; unmatched junction bases: 8. There are 14 residues in the CDR3. Germline V lookup: CDR1 SNHLY, CDR2 FYNNEI. The CDR3 region is CASSWGGERETQYF. DNA of the CDR3: TGTGCCAGCAGTTGGGGGGGGGAACGCGAGACCCAGTACTTC.

The chain is built from TRBV12-3 or TRBV12-4 and TRBJ2-4, with D tentatively TRBD1 (5 bases). This CDR3 is 17 amino acids long. Trimming cost V 5 bases and J 0 bases, with 17 bases left between them. The CDR3 protein is CASSPRQMTLAKNIQYF. CDR3 coding DNA: TGTGCCAGCAGTCCCAGACAGATGACCCTAGCCAAAAACATTCAGTACTTC.

The chain recombines TRBV29-1 with TRBJ1-4; 7 bases match TRBD1. V shed 7 bases, J shed 7 bases, and the junction held 9 bases outside the gene matches. The CDR3 contains 13 residues. Germline V CDR1 and CDR2: SQVTM, ANQGSEA. Written as DNA, the CDR3 is TGCAGCGCAAGAGACAGGGAGGCTGAAAAACTGTTTTTT. This codes for CSARDREAEKLFF.

In this sample, this clonotype turned up a few times. The J gene is TRBJ2-1, the V gene TRBV7-2; no firm D call. V was cut by 1 base and J by 6 bases, with 4 bases left in between. CDR1 is SGHTA and CDR2 is FQGNSA in the germline V gene. CDR3 length equals 12 residues. The CDR3 DNA sequence: TGTGCCAGCAGCTTAGTGGCCAATGAGCAGTTCTTC. This gives the protein CASSLVANEQFF. The variable domain in full, with the rest retrieved from reference TRBV7-2 and TRBJ2-1, is GAGVSQSPSNKVTEKGKDVELRCDPISGHTALYWYRQSLGQGLEFLIYFQGNSAPDKSGLPSDRFSAERTGGSVSTLTIQRTQQEDSAVYLCASSLVANEQFFGPGTRLTVL.

This clonotype has at least ten counts. The rearrangement joins TRBV20-1 to TRBJ2-3; D may be TRBD1 or TRBD2 (6 bases each). There are 16 residues in the CDR3. The V gene lost 6 bases and the J gene lost 2 bases, with 21 bases spanning the gap. The germline CDR1 and CDR2 sequences are DFQATT and SNEGSKA (reference sequence). The CDR3 coding sequence is TGCAGTGCCCTAAGGGTTGGGGGGACAACCACAGATACGCAGTATTTT. It specifies CSALRVGGTTTDTQYF.

This clonotype has more than one count but fewer than ten. The genes are TRBV12-3 or TRBV12-4 and TRBJ1-5, with a tentative D call TRBD1 (6 bases). This CDR3 has 15 amino acids. Trimming left V 5 bases short and J 3 bases short, with 14 bases between. In nucleotides, the CDR3 is TGTGCCAGCAGTCCAAGCGACAGGTCCAATCAGCCCCAGCATTTT. Its translation: CASSPSDRSNQPQHF.

The chain couples TRBV6-1 to TRBJ2-6; possibly TRBD2 for D (6 bases). The V gene lost 10 bases and the J gene lost 0 bases, with 19 bases spanning the gap. The CDR3 is made up of 17 amino acids. Per the germline V gene, CDR1 is MNHNS and CDR2 is SASEGT. The CDR3 reads CATSWEVVLSGANVLTF. CDR3 bases: TGTGCCACCTCTTGGGAGGTCGTCCTCTCTGGGGCCAACGTCCTGACTTTC.

This clonotype was seen ten or more times. The chain is built from TRBV19 and TRBJ2-5; D might be TRBD2 (5 bases). Germline CDR1 LNHDA, CDR2 SQIVND (reference sequence). Trimming removed 3 bases at V and 4 bases at J, with 18 bases between. CDR3 length: 16 amino acids. The DNA for the CDR3 is TGTGCCAGTAGTATGGCCGGGCGGGCCGGTCCAGAGACCCAGTACTTC. Protein sequence: CASSMAGRAGPETQYF.

The rearrangement links TRBV15 to TRBJ2-5; TRBD2 might be the D (6 bases). This CDR3 comprises 15 residues. Trimming cost V 0 bases and J 5 bases, with 13 bases left between them. Per the germline V gene, CDR1 is LNHNV and CDR2 is YYDKDF (reference sequence). CDR3 nucleotides: TGTGCCACCAGCAGAGATTTAGCGGTGGCGGAGACCCAGTACTTC. Its protein product is CATSRDLAVAETQYF.

This clonotype was counted only a few times. The chain carries TRBV19 and TRBJ2-1; no firm D call. CDR3 length: 17 amino acids. The germline V and J ends were trimmed by 6 bases and 0 bases, with 18 bases remaining between them. Germline V gene sequence: CDR1 LNHDA, CDR2 SQIVND (reference sequence). In DNA form, the CDR3 reads TGTGCCAGTAGGATGGGCCACGACCCCTTCTCCTACAATGAGCAGTTCTTC. Amino acids: CASRMGHDPFSYNEQFF.

The rearrangement links TRBV4-1 to TRBJ2-3, with unresolved D. Germline CDR1 and CDR2: MGHRA and YSYEKL. The CDR3 spans 16 residues. V was trimmed by 0 bases and J by 1 base, leaving 11 bases between them. Here the CDR3 reads CASSQEPSLRTDTQYF. As DNA, the CDR3 is TGCGCCAGCAGCCAAGAGCCCTCTCTACGCACAGATACGCAGTATTTT.

This chain uses TRBV5-1 with TRBJ1-1; 9 bases are shared with TRBD1. The germline gives CDR1 SGHRS, CDR2 YFSETQ. This CDR3 has 15 residues. The V gene end was trimmed by 2 bases and the J gene end by 1 base; junction bases not matched to a gene: 3. CDR3 residues: CASSFQTGGNTEAFF. The CDR3 nucleotides read TGCGCCAGCAGCTTCCAGACAGGGGGGAACACTGAAGCTTTCTTT.

The chain carries TRBV6-4 and TRBJ2-6; D uncertain. The CDR3 runs to 14 residues. V dropped 6 bases and J dropped 2 bases, with 8 bases sitting between them. Per the germline V gene, CDR1 is MRHNA and CDR2 is SNTAGT. This chain's CDR3 is CASSLFTGANVLTF. The CDR3 bases are TGTGCCAGCAGCCTATTTACTGGGGCCAACGTCCTGACTTTC.

This clonotype was seen repeatedly, ten times or more. V is TRBV6-2 or TRBV6-3 and J is TRBJ2-7; the match to TRBD1 covers 11 bases. The germline CDR1 and CDR2 sequences are MNHEY and SVGEGT. The CDR3 totals 15 residues. V lost 4 bases to trimming and J lost 3 bases; unmatched junction nucleotides: 5. CDR3 coding DNA: TGTGCCAGCAGTTCCCGGACAGGGGGCATCTACGAGCAGTACTTC. Its translation is CASSSRTGGIYEQYF.

This clonotype was observed a handful of times. The CDR3 loop is CASSPRKTTMQGETFEAFF. The CDR3 coding sequence is TGTGCCAGCAGTCCACGGAAGACGACAATGCAGGGGGAAACCTTTGAAGCTTTCTTT. The chain uses TRBV27 and TRBJ1-1, with 7 bases identical to TRBD1. V lost 5 bases to trimming and J lost 7 bases; unmatched junction nucleotides: 25. There are 19 residues in the CDR3. Germline V gives CDR1 MNHEY, CDR2 SMNVEV (reference sequence).

V usage is TRBV7-6 and J usage is TRBJ2-2; TRBD2 might be the D (7 bases). CDR1 SGHVS and CDR2 FNYEAQ come from the germline V gene. CDR3 size: 17 residues. V lost 5 bases and J lost 5, with 21 bases in between. The CDR3 region is CASSPGRGLDGTGELFF. CDR3 bases: TGTGCCAGCAGCCCCGGGCGGGGGCTGGACGGGACCGGGGAGCTGTTTTTT.